What follows are 17 T cell receptor beta chains derived from one specimen sequenced in a study of Tregs in tolerant kidney transplant recipients. Method: immunoSEQ multiplex PCR; TCRdb's copy keeps in-frame clones and lacks some. Of around 120,000 clones listed, roughly 92% were seen once; the top ten hold approximately 0.62%. The specimen sequenced was CD4+ T cells from blood. These receptors all come from a human donor in good health.

The chain couples TRBV2 to TRBJ2-1; 7 nucleotides align to TRBD1. This CDR3 is built from 15 residues. V trimming: 4 bases; J trimming: 3 bases; junction bases outside the gene matches: 6. Germline V gene data show CDR1 as SNHLY and CDR2 as FYNNEI. The CDR3 DNA sequence: TGTGCCAGCAGTGTACAGGGGAGTCACTACAATGAGCAGTTCTTC. It translates to CASSVQGSHYNEQFF. Supplemented by reference TRBV2 and TRBJ2-1, the full variable domain reads EPEVTQTPSHQVTQMGQEVILRCVPISNHLYFYWYRQILGQKVEFLVSFYNNEISEKSEIFDDQFSVERPDGSNFTLKIRSTKLEDSAMYFCASSVQGSHYNEQFFGPGTRLTVL.

The gene calls are TRBV7-7 and TRBJ2-7, with a possible D match to TRBD1 (6 bases). Trimming left V 5 bases short and J 1 base short, with 12 bases between. Germline lookup yields CDR1 SSHAT and CDR2 FNYEAQ (reference sequence). This CDR3 comprises 14 residues. CDR3 coding DNA: TGTGCCAGCAGCCCGACGGACAGTTCCTACGAGCAGTACTTC. The encoded protein is CASSPTDSSYEQYF. The full variable domain, completed using reference TRBV7-7 and TRBJ2-7, is GAGVSQSPRYKVTKRGQDVTLRCDPISSHATLYWYQQALGQGPEFLTYFNYEAQPDKSGLPSDRFSAERPEGSISTLTIQRTEQRDSAMYRCASSPTDSSYEQYFGPGTRLTVT.

The chain carries TRBV2 and TRBJ1-4; no reliable D call. Between the trimmed V and J ends, which lost 4 bases and 8 bases, there was a span of 14 bases. The CDR3 runs to 14 residues. Germline V CDR1 and CDR2: SNHLY, FYNNEI. CDR3: CASSGVVSGEKLFF. CDR3 DNA: TGTGCCAGCAGTGGGGTAGTCTCTGGGGAAAAACTGTTTTTT. Filled out from reference TRBV2 and TRBJ1-4, the complete variable domain reads EPEVTQTPSHQVTQMGQEVILRCVPISNHLYFYWYRQILGQKVEFLVSFYNNEISEKSEIFDDQFSVERPDGSNFTLKIRSTKLEDSAMYFCASSGVVSGEKLFFGSGTQLSVL.

The chain carries TRBV21-1 and TRBJ1-5. TRBV21-1 is designated a pseudogene. CDR3 size: 14 residues. In DNA form, the CDR3 reads TGTGCCAGCAGCAAAGGACTGGAGGTTCAGCCCCAGCATTTT. This codes for CASSKGLEVQPQHF.

The V call is TRBV6-6, the J call TRBJ1-1, with 9 nucleotides matching TRBD1. This CDR3 has 13 amino acids. The germline V gene encodes CDR1 MNHNY and CDR2 SVGAGI (reference sequence). With 10 bases clipped from V and 4 bases from J, the junction kept 7 bases outside the gene matches. This CDR3 reads CAISRDRVTEAFF. CDR3 in DNA: TGTGCCATTTCCCGGGACAGGGTCACTGAAGCTTTCTTT.

The table lists this clone with a count of one. V and J are TRBV19 and TRBJ1-1; TRBD1 aligns across 9 bases. The germline CDR1 and CDR2 sequences are LNHDA and SQIVND (reference sequence). The CDR3 totals 14 residues. The junction had 4 bases not matched to a gene; V was cut back by 4 bases and J by 4 bases. The CDR3 DNA follows: TGTGCCAGTAGTAGCCGACAGGGGGGCACTGAAGCTTTCTTT. This sequence encodes CASSSRQGGTEAFF. Drawing the rest from reference TRBV19 and TRBJ1-1, the complete variable domain is DGGITQSPKYLFRKEGQNVTLSCEQNLNHDAMYWYRQDPGQGLRLIYYSQIVNDFQKGDIAEGYSVSREKKESFPLTVTSAQKNPTAFYLCASSSRQGGTEAFFGQGTRLTVV.

This rearrangement joins TRBV6-1 to TRBJ1-1, with D unclear. Germline loops: CDR1 MNHNS, CDR2 SASEGT. Trimming took off 7 bases at V and 0 bases at J, with 12 bases between the two ends. CDR3 size: 14 residues. CDR3 in amino acids: CASKTLPLNTEAFF. The CDR3, as DNA: TGTGCCAGCAAGACACTGCCCTTGAACACTGAAGCTTTCTTT.

The V gene is TRBV18, the J gene TRBJ1-3, with D perhaps TRBD1 (6 bases). The CDR3 loop spans 16 amino acids. Germline loops: CDR1 KGHSH, CDR2 LQKENI. Between the trimmed V and J ends, which lost 5 bases and 0 bases, there was a span of 14 bases. Written as DNA, the CDR3 is TGTGCCAGCTCATCGGGGGCCCCCGTCTCTGGAAACACCATATATTTT. Translation: CASSSGAPVSGNTIYF.

This clone was picked up one time. CDR3 amino acids: CAWRTPGGGDYGYTF. CDR3 nucleotides: TGTGCCTGGAGGACCCCGGGAGGGGGCGACTATGGCTACACCTTC. The chain couples TRBV30 to TRBJ1-2; 7 bases fit TRBD1. This CDR3 region has 15 residues. V shed 3 bases and J 3 bases; nucleotides not matched to a gene: 10. Germline assignment: CDR1 GTSNPN and CDR2 SVGIG (reference sequence).

The V call is TRBV6-1, the J call TRBJ1-5; tentative D call: TRBD1 (5 bases). Germline-derived CDR1 and CDR2 are MNHNS and SASEGT. This CDR3 is built from 15 residues. V dropped 5 bases and J dropped 0 bases, with 11 bases sitting between them. As DNA, the CDR3 is TGTGCCAGCAGTTTGCAGGGCCTTAGCAATCAGCCCCAGCATTTT. It encodes CASSLQGLSNQPQHF.

The J gene is TRBJ1-6, the V gene TRBV7-9, with 7 positions matching TRBD1. The trim removed 0 bases at V and 4 bases at J, leaving 12 bases unmatched. Germline loops: CDR1 SEHNR, CDR2 FQNEAQ (reference sequence). CDR3 length: 19 amino acids. CDR3 protein: CASSLAGTELGLYNSPLHF. CDR3 coding DNA: TGTGCCAGCAGCTTAGCCGGGACAGAGTTAGGGCTTTATAATTCACCCCTCCACTTT.

CDR3 DNA sequence: TGCGCCAGCAGCATTCAGGGTTCTTACACTGAAGCTTTCTTT. This gives the protein CASSIQGSYTEAFF. The chain combines TRBV5-1 with TRBJ1-1; a possible D gene is TRBD1 (5 bases). From germline, CDR1 is SGHRS and CDR2 YFSETQ. The V gene lost 4 bases and the J gene lost 3 bases, with 13 bases spanning the gap. The CDR3 consists of 14 residues.

The rearrangement links TRBV27 to TRBJ2-7; weak D call: TRBD1 (6 bases). Per germline, CDR1 MNHEY and CDR2 SMNVEV (reference sequence). There are 16 residues in the CDR3. Trimming cost V 2 bases and J 1 base, with 15 bases left between them. The CDR3 loop reads CASSLRGSEQSYEQYF. As DNA, the CDR3 is TGTGCCAGCAGTTTAAGGGGGAGCGAACAATCCTACGAGCAGTACTTC.

This rearrangement joins TRBV30 to TRBJ2-6, with D perhaps TRBD1 or TRBD2 (5 bases each). The germline V gene encodes CDR1 GTSNPN and CDR2 SVGIG (reference sequence). Trimming removed 5 bases at V and 4 bases at J, with 15 bases between. This CDR3 region has 15 residues. Here the CDR3 DNA reads TGTGCCTGGCAAACCGGGACGGTCGGGGCCAACGTCCTGACTTTC. Its protein product is CAWQTGTVGANVLTF.

This chain uses TRBV19 with TRBJ1-3; D remains ambiguous. Germline CDR1 and CDR2: LNHDA and SQIVND (reference sequence). The CDR3 extends over 13 amino acids. The germline V and J ends were trimmed by 7 bases and 3 bases, with 10 bases remaining between them. CDR3 residues: CASNQAVGNTIYF. The CDR3 region has the DNA TGTGCCAGTAATCAGGCGGTTGGAAACACCATATATTTT.

The rearrangement uses TRBV19 and TRBJ2-6; D is tentatively TRBD1 or TRBD2 (5 bases each). Germline CDR1 reads LNHDA; CDR2 reads SQIVND (reference sequence). There are 17 residues in the CDR3. Trimming took off 1 base at V and 2 bases at J, with 12 bases between the two ends. CDR3 sequence reads: CASSIVGTAAGANVLTF. The CDR3, as DNA: TGTGCCAGTAGTATAGTAGGGACGGCAGCTGGGGCCAACGTCCTGACTTTC.

The chain employs TRBV30 and TRBJ1-4; no firm D call. The V end was cut by 1 base, the J end by 8 bases, with 11 bases between. The CDR3 sequence is 13 residues long. CDR1 GTSNPN and CDR2 SVGIG come from the germline V gene (reference sequence). In DNA, the CDR3 is TGTGCCTGGAGTGCAAAGGGAGGCGAAAAACTGTTTTTT. It translates to CAWSAKGGEKLFF.